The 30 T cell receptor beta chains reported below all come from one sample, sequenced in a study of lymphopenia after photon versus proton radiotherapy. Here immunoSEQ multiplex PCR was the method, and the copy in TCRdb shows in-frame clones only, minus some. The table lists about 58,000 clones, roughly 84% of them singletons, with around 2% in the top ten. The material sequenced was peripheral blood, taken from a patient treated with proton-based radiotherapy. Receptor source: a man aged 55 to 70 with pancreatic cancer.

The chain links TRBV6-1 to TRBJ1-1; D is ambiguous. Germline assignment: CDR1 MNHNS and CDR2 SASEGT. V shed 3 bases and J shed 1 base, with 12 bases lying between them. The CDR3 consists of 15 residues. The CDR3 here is CASSDRVTENTEAFF. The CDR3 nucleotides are TGTGCCAGCAGTGATCGAGTAACCGAGAACACTGAAGCTTTCTTT.

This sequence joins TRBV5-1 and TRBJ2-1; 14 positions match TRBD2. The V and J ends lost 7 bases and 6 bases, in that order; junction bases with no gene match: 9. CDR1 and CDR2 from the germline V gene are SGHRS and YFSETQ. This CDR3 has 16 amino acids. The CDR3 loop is CASGLAGGIWGNEQFF. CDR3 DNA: TGCGCCAGCGGACTAGCGGGAGGTATCTGGGGCAATGAGCAGTTCTTC.

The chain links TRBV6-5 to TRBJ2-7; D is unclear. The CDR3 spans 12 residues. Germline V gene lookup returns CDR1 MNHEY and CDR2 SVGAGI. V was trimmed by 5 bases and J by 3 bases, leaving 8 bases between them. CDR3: CASSNDLYEQYF. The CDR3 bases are TGTGCCAGCAGTAACGACCTCTACGAGCAGTACTTC.

CDR3 region: CASSQEGNSPLHF. CDR3 coding DNA: TGCGCCAGCAGCCAAGAGGGCAATTCACCCCTCCACTTT. The V gene is TRBV4-1, the J gene TRBJ1-6; no reliable D call. CDR1 MGHRA and CDR2 YSYEKL come from the germline V gene. Trimming cost V 0 bases and J 7 bases, with 4 bases left between them. The CDR3 covers 13 residues.

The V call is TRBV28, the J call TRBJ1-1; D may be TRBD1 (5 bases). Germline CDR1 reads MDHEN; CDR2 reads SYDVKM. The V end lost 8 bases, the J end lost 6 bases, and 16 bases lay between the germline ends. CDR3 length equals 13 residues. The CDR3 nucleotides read TGTGCCAGCCGCCGGGGGGGGGTCTCTGAAGCTTTCTTT. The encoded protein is CASRRGGVSEAFF. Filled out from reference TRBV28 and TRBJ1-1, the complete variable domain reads DVKVTQSSRYLVKRTGEKVFLECVQDMDHENMFWYRQDPGLGLRLIYFSYDVKMKEKGDIPEGYSVSREKKERFSLILESASTNQTSMYLCASRRGGVSEAFFGQGTRLTVV.

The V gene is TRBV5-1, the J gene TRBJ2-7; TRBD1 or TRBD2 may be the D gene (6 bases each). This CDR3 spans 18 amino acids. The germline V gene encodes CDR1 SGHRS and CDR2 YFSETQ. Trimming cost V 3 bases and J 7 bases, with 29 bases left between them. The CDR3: CASSWREVGGPGAVEQYF. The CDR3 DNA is TGCGCCAGCAGCTGGCGAGAGGTGGGGGGACCAGGGGCCGTTGAGCAGTACTTC.

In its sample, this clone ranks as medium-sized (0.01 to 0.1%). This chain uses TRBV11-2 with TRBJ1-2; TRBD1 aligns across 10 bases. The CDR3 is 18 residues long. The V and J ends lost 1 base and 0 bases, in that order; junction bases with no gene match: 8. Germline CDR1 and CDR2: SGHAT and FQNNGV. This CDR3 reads CASSLGRGTGVPNYGYTF. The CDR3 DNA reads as TGTGCCAGCAGCTTAGGGCGAGGGACAGGGGTCCCTAACTATGGCTACACCTTC. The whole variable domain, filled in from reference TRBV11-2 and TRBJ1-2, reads EAGVAQSPRYKIIEKRQSVAFWCNPISGHATLYWYQQILGQGPKLLIQFQNNGVVDDSQLPKDRFSAERLKGVDSTLKIQPAKLEDSAVYLCASSLGRGTGVPNYGYTFGSGTRLTVV.

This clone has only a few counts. The CDR3 nucleotides read TGTGCCAGCAGCTTACGAACCACGTCCAGGGGGGAGCTGTTTTTT. Translated, it gives CASSLRTTSRGELFF. The chain carries TRBV7-2 and TRBJ2-2; no clear D gene. The CDR3 is 15 amino acids. Per the germline V gene, CDR1 is SGHTA and CDR2 is FQGNSA. Trimming left V 2 bases short and J 8 bases short, with 15 bases between.

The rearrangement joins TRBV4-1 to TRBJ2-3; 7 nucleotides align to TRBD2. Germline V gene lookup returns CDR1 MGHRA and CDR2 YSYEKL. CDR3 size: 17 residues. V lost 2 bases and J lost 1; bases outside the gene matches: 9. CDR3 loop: CASSQTLARSRTDTQYF. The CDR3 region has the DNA TGCGCCAGCAGCCAAACACTAGCGAGAAGCCGCACAGATACGCAGTATTTT.

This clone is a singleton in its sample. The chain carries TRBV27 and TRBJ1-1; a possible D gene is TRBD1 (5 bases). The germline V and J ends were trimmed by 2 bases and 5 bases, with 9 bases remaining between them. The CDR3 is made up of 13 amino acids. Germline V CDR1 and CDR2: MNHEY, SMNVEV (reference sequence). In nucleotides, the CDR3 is TGTGCCAGCAGTTTAGGGGGGTGGACTGAAGCTTTCTTT. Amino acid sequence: CASSLGGWTEAFF.

In DNA, the CDR3 is TGTGCCAGCTCACCTTCAGTGCTAAGCGGGAGGGCCCTCTACGAGCAGTACTTC. Its translation: CASSPSVLSGRALYEQYF. The chain links TRBV18 to TRBJ2-7, with 10 bases identical to TRBD2. After removal of 3 bases from V and 3 bases from J, the junction contained 14 bases not matched to a gene. CDR3 length equals 18 residues. Germline-derived CDR1 and CDR2 are KGHSH and LQKENI.

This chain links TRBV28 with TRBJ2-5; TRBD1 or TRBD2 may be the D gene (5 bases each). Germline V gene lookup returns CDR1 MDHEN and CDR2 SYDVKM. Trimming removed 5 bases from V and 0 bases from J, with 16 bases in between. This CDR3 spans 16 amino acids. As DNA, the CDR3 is TGTGCCAGCAGTCGCTCCCGGGACCGAGACCAAGAGACCCAGTACTTC. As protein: CASSRSRDRDQETQYF. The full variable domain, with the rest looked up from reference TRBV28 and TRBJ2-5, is DVKVTQSSRYLVKRTGEKVFLECVQDMDHENMFWYRQDPGLGLRLIYFSYDVKMKEKGDIPEGYSVSREKKERFSLILESASTNQTSMYLCASSRSRDRDQETQYFGPGTRLLVL.

The chain's CDR3 is CASTSTIPYEQYF. The CDR3 DNA sequence: TGTGCCAGCACCAGTACAATTCCCTACGAGCAGTACTTC. The rearrangement uses TRBV2 and TRBJ2-7; D gene unclear. The CDR3 loop spans 13 amino acids. The V end was cut by 7 bases, the J end by 2 bases, with 12 bases between. Germline V lookup: CDR1 SNHLY, CDR2 FYNNEI.

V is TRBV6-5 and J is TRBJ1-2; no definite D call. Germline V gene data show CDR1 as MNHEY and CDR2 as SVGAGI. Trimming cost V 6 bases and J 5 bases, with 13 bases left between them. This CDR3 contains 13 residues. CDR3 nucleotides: TGTGCCAGCAGGAGGACCGCGGGGTATGGCTACACCTTC. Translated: CASRRTAGYGYTF.

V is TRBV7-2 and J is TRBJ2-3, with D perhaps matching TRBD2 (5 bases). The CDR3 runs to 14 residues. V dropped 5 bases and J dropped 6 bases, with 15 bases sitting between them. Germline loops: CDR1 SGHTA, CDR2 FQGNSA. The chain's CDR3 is CASSRTFGKDTQYF. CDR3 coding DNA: TGTGCCAGCAGCCGTACGTTCGGGAAGGATACGCAGTATTTT.

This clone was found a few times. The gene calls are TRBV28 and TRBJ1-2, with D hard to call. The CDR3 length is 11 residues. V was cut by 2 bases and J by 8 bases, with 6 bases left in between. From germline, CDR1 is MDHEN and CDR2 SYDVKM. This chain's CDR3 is CASSLQRGYTF. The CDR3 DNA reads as TGTGCCAGCAGTTTACAGCGCGGCTACACCTTC.

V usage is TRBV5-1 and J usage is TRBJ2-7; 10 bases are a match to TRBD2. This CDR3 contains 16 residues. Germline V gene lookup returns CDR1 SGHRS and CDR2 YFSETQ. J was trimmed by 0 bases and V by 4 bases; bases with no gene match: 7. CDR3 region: CASSLTSGPSSYEQYF. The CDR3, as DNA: TGCGCCAGCAGCCTGACTAGCGGGCCGAGCTCCTACGAGCAGTACTTC.

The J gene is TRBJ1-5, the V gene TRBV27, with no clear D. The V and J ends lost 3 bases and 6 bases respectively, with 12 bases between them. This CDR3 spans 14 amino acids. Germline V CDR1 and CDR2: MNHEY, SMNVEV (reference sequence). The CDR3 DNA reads TGTGCCAGCAGTTTCTCCTCGTCGGGTCAGCCCCAGCATTTT. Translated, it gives CASSFSSSGQPQHF.

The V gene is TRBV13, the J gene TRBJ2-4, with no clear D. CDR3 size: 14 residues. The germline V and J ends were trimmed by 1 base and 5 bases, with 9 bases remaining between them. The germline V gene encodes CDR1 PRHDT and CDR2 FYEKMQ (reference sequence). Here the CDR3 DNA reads TGTGCCAGCAGCTTAGCCCGCCCGGAAAACATTCAGTACTTC. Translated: CASSLARPENIQYF.

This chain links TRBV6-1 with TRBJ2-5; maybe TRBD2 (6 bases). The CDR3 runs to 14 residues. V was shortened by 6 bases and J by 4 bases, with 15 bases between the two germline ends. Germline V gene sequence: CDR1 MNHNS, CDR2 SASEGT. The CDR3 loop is CASRVGTLRETQYF. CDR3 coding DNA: TGTGCCAGCAGAGTGGGGACTCTTCGAGAGACCCAGTACTTC.

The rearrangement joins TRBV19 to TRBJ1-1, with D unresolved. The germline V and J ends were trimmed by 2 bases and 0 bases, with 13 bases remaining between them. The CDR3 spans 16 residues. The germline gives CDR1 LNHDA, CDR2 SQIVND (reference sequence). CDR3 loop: CASSIPQAAMNTEAFF. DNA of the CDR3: TGTGCCAGTAGTATACCCCAGGCGGCCATGAACACTGAAGCTTTCTTT.

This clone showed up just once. The CDR3 protein is CASPCTFRDRGGYCEQFF. DNA for the CDR3: TGTGCCAGCCCCTGTACTTTTCGCGACAGGGGCGGTTACTGTGAGCAGTTCTTC. The chain is built from TRBV5-8 and TRBJ2-1, with 8 bases matching TRBD1. Germline V CDR1 and CDR2: SGHTS, YDEGEE. V was clipped by 7 bases and J by 9 bases; unmatched bases: 24. The CDR3 has 18 amino acids.

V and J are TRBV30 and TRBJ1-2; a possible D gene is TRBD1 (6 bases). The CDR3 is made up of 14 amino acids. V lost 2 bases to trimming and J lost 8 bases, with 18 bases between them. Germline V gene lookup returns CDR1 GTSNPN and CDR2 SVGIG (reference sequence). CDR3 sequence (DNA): TGTGCCTGGAGTACCCCCATTACAGGGCCCGGCTACACCTTC. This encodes CAWSTPITGPGYTF.

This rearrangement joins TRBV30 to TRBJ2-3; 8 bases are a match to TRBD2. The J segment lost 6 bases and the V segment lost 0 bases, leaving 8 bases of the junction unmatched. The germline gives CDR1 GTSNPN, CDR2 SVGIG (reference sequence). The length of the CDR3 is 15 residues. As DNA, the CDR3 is TGTGCCTGGAGTGTCAGTGGGCTAGCGGGCGATACGCAGTATTTT. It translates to CAWSVSGLAGDTQYF.

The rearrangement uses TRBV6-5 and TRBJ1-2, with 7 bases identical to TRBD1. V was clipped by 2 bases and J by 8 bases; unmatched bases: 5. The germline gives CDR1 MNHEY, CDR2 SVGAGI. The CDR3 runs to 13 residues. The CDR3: CASSYDRVGGYTF. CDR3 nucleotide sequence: TGTGCCAGCAGTTACGACAGGGTGGGGGGCTACACCTTC.

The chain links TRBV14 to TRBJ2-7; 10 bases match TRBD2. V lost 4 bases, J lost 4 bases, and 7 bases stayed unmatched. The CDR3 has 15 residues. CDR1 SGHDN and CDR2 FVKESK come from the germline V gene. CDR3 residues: CASSPGLAGVYEQYF. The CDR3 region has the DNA TGTGCCAGCAGCCCTGGCCTAGCGGGAGTATACGAGCAGTACTTC.

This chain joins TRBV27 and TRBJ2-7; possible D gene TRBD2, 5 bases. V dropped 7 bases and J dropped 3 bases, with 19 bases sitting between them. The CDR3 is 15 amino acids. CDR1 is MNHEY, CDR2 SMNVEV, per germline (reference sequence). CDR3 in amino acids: CASMRRKGSSYEQYF. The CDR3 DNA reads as TGTGCCAGCATGAGGAGGAAGGGCTCAAGCTACGAGCAGTACTTC.

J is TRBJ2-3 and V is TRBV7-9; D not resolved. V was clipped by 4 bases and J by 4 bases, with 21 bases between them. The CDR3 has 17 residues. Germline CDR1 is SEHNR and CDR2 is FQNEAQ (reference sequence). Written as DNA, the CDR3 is TGTGCCAGCAGCTACAAAAAAGCCCTTCCGCGCCCAGATACGCAGTATTTT. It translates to CASSYKKALPRPDTQYF.

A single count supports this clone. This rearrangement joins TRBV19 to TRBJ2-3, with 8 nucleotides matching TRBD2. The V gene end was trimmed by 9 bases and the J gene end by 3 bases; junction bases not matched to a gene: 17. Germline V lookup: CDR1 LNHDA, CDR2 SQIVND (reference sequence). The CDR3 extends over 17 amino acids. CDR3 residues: CASRNAVGSGKTDTQYF. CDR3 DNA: TGTGCCAGCAGAAACGCAGTTGGTAGCGGGAAAACAGATACGCAGTATTTT.

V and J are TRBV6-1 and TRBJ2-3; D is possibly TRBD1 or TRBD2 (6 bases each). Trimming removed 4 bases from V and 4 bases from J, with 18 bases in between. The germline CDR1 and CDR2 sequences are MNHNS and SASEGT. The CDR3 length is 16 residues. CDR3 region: CASSGGLAPGSDTQYF. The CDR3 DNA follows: TGTGCCAGCAGTGGGGGGCTAGCGCCAGGTTCAGATACGCAGTATTTT.